Sequencing of this T cell receptor beta chain was carried out in a study of blood T cell repertoires in COVID-19. Background on the study: Collection of acute and convalescent COVID-19 samples took place in the United States, Italy and Spain. T cells, B-cell-depleted T cells, or PBMCs supplied cDNA or gDNA.

Germline-derived CDR1 and CDR2 are LNHDA and SQIVND (reference sequence). V lost 3 bases and J lost 2, with 10 bases in between. CDR3 length equals 14 residues. TCRdb keeps only in-frame clones here, not all; method: immunoSEQ multiplex PCR. Here the sample spans more than 85,000 clones, roughly 87% being singletons. This rearrangement joins TRBV19 to TRBJ1-1; maybe TRBD1 (5 bases). The receptor was derived from a woman between 45 and 65 years old with COVID-19, enrolled during active disease. The sample comprised peripheral blood. CDR3 protein: CASSIRDFNTEAFF. The CDR3 bases are TGTGCCAGTAGTATCCGGGACTTCAACACTGAAGCTTTCTTT.